Here is one T cell receptor beta chain with its context. As handled by the study authors: For nucleated cells, counts were estimated from reference gene primer amplification. Repertoires were generated with immunoSEQ multiplex PCR, while TCRdb's copy carries only in-frame clones and drops some. The V and J calls and the clone size are those of that table, but D and trimming were determined from the DNA. This table has fewer than 200,000 clones, about 81% appearing once. The data belong to a study of blood T cell repertoires in COVID-19. This TCR derives from a man aged 50 to 60 who had recovered from COVID-19. The source material was PBMCs or T cells enriched from blood (not recorded which).

This CDR3 reads CASQLRVPGGDSPLHF. CDR3 coding DNA: TGTGCCAGCCAATTGAGGGTCCCCGGAGGGGATTCACCCCTCCACTTT. V and J are TRBV5-4 and TRBJ1-6, with D tentatively TRBD1 (5 bases). Germline CDR1 and CDR2: SGHNT and YYREEE (reference sequence). V was cut by 7 bases and J by 8 bases, with 22 bases left in between. This CDR3 contains 16 residues.